The clone carrying this T cell receptor beta chain was picked up one time. CDR1 SSHAT and CDR2 FNYEAQ come from the germline V gene (reference sequence). V shed 1 base, J shed 7 bases, and the junction held 3 bases outside the gene matches. The CDR3 loop spans 15 amino acids. The source of the sample is a study of blood T cell repertoires in COVID-19. Data came from immunoSEQ multiplex PCR; TCRdb stores just in-frame clones and leaves some out. The sample has 200,000 to 250,000 clones; less than 90% are singletons. This sequence originates from a woman in her forties who had recovered from COVID-19. The V call is TRBV7-7, the J call TRBJ2-1; 11 bases map to TRBD2. The sample consisted of PBMCs or T cells enriched from blood (not recorded which). The CDR3 protein is CASSLELAGANEQFF. DNA for the CDR3: TGTGCCAGCAGCTTAGAACTAGCGGGAGCGAATGAGCAGTTCTTC.